The T cell receptor beta chain under discussion was sequenced for a study of blood T cells in healthy people across ages. The authors ran a second PCR of 7 to 11 cycles using a sample-barcoded 5' primer and a J-beta primer mix. Each CDR3 protein is one row after TCRdb ran MiXCR on the 5' RACE reads. Of about 630,000 distinct CDR3 sequences in the sample, around 21% were seen once. CDR1 and CDR2 (germline): MDHEN, SYDVKM. CDR3 size: 13 residues. V lost 7 bases and J 7 bases, leaving 15 bases between the germline ends. The study isolated at least 7 million PBMCs from each sample. Specimen: blood. This sequence originates from a man in his sixties or seventies in good health. This chain uses TRBV28 with TRBJ2-3, with unresolved D. The CDR3 protein is CASMAANLNTQYF. DNA of the CDR3: TGTGCCAGCATGGCGGCCAATTTAAATACGCAGTATTTT.